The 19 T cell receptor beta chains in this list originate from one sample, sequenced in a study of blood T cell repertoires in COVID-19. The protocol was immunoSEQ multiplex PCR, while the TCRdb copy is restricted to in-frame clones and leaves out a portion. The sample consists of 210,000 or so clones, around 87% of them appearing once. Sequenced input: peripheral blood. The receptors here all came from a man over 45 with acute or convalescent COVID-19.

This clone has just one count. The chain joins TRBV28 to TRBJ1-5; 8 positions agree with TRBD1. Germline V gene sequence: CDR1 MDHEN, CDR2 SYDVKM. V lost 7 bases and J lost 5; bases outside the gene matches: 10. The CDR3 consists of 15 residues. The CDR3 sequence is CASTIDRGPYQPQHF. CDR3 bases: TGTGCCAGCACTATCGACAGGGGCCCGTATCAGCCCCAGCATTTT.

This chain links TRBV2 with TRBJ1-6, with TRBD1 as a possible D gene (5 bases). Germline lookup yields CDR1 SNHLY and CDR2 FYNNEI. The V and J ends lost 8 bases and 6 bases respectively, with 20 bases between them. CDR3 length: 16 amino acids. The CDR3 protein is CASLPGAWVTNSPLHF. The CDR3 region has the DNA TGTGCCAGCCTACCTGGGGCCTGGGTGACTAATTCACCCCTCCACTTT.

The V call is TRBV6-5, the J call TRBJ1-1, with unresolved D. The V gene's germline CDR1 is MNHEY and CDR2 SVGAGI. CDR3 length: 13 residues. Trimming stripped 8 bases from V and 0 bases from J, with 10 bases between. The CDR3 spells CASFYSLNTEAFF. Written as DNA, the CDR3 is TGTGCCAGCTTTTACAGTTTGAACACTGAAGCTTTCTTT.

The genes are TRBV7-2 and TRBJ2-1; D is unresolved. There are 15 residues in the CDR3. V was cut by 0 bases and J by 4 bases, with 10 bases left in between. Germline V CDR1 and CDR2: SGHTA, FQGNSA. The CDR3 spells CASSLAVAIYNEQFF. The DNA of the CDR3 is TGTGCCAGCAGCTTAGCAGTGGCCATTTACAATGAGCAGTTCTTC.

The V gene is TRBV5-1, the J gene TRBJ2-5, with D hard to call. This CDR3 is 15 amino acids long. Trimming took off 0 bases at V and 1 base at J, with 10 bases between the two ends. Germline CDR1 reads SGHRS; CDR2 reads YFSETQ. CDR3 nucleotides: TGCGCCAGCAGCTTGGGTTATTCGGGCCAAGAGACCCAGTACTTC. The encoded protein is CASSLGYSGQETQYF.

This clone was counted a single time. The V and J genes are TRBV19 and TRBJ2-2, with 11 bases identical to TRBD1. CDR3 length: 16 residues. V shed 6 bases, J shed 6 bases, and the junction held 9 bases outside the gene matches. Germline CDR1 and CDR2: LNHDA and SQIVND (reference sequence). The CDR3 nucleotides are TGTGCCAGTAGATCCCAGGGGACAGGGGGGGCCGGGGAGCTGTTTTTT. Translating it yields CASRSQGTGGAGELFF.

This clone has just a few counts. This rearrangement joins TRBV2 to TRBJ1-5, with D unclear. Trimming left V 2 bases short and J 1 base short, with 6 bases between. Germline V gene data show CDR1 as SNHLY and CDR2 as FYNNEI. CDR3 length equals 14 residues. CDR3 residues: CASSEQRSNQPQHF. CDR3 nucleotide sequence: TGTGCCAGCAGTGAACAGAGGAGCAATCAGCCCCAGCATTTT.

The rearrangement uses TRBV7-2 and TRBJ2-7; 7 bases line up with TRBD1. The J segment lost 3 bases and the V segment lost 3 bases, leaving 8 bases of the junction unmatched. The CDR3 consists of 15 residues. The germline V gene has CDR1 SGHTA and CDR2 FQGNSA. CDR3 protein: CASSLSVGQNYEQYV. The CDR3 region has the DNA TGTGCCAGCAGCTTGAGTGTGGGACAGAACTACGAGCAGTACGTC.

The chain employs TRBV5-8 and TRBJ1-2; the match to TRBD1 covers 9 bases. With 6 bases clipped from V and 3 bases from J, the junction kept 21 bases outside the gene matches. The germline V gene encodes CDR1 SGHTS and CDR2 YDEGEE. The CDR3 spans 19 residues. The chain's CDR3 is CASNLNTMTGGWQDYGYTF. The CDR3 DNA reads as TGTGCCAGCAACTTAAATACCATGACAGGGGGATGGCAGGACTATGGCTACACCTTC.

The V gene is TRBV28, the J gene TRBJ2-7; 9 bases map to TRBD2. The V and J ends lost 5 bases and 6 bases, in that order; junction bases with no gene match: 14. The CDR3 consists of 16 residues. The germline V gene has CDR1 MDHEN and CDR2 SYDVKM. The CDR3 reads CASSPLSGTSSSEQYF. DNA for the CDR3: TGTGCCAGCAGTCCGCTCTCCGGGACTAGCTCCAGCGAGCAGTACTTC.

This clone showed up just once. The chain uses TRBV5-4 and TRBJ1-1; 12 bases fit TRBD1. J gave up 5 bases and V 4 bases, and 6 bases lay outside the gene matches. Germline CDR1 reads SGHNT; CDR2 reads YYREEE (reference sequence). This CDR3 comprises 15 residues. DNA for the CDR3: TGTGCCAGCAGCCGATTGGGACAGGGGGCGACTGAAGCTTTCTTT. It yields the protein CASSRLGQGATEAFF.

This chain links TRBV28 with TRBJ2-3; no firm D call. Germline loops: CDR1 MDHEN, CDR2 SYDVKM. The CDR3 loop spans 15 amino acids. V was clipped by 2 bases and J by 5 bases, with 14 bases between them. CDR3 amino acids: CASSLAVSSGDTQYF. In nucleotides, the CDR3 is TGTGCCAGCAGTTTAGCAGTCAGTTCGGGAGATACGCAGTATTTT.

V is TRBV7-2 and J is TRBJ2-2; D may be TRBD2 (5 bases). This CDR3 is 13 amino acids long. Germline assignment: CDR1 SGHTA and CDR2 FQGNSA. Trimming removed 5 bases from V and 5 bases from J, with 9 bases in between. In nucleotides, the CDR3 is TGTGCCAGCAGCCCTACTAGGACCGGGGAGCTGTTTTTT. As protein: CASSPTRTGELFF.

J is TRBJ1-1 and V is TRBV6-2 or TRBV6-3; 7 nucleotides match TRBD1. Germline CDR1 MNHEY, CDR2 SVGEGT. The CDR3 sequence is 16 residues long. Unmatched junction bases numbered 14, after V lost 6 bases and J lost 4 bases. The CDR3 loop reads CASSDATGAWGTEAFF. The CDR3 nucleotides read TGTGCCAGCAGCGACGCTACAGGGGCGTGGGGCACTGAAGCTTTCTTT.

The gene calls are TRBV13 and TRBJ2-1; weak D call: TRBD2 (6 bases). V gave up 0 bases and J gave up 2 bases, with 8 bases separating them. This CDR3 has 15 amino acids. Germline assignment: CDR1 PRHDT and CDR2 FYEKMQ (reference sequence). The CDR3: CASSLGGGTYNEQFF. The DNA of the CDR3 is TGTGCCAGCAGCTTAGGAGGCGGGACCTACAATGAGCAGTTCTTC.

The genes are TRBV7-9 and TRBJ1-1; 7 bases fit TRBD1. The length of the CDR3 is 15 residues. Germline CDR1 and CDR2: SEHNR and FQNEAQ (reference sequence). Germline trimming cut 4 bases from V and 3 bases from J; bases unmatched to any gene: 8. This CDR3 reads CASSSTDRLDTEAFF. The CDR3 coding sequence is TGTGCCAGCAGCTCCACGGACAGGCTTGACACTGAAGCTTTCTTT.

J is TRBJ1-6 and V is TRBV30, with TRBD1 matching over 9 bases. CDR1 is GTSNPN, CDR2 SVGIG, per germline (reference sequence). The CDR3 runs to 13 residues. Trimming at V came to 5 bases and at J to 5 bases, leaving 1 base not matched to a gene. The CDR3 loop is CAWGTGNNSPLHF. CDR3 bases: TGTGCCTGGGGGACAGGGAATAATTCACCCCTCCACTTT.

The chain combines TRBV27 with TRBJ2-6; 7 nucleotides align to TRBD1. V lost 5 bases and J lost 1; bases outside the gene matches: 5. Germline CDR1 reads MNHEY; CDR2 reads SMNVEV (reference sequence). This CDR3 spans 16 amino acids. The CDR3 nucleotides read TGTGCCAGCAGTCTACTGGGACAGTCTGGGGCCAACGTCCTGACTTTC. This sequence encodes CASSLLGQSGANVLTF. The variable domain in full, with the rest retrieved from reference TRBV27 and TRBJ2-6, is EAQVTQNPRYLITVTGKKLTVTCSQNMNHEYMSWYRQDPGLGLRQIYYSMNVEVTDKGDVPEGYKVSRKEKRNFPLILESPSPNQTSLYFCASSLLGQSGANVLTFGAGSRLTVL.

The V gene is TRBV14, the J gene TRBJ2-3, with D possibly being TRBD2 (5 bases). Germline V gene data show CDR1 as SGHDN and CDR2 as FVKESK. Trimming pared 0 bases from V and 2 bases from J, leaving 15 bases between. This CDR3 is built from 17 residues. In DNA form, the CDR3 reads TGTGCCAGCAGCCAAGAAGTCCAGCGGATAAACACAGATACGCAGTATTTT. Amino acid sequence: CASSQEVQRINTDTQYF.